This T cell receptor beta chain is from a study of T cells expressing NK-cell markers. What made the TCR beta cDNA was 5'RACE template switching with UMIs. Each CDR3 protein gets one entry in TCRdb, which reprocessed the 5' RACE reads and gives no DNA. This sample contains hundreds of thousands of distinct CDR3 sequences. Germline V gene data show CDR1 as KGHSH and CDR2 as LQKENI. This CDR3 comprises 14 residues. Whole-study results and caveats: In roughly six donors, dominant CD3+CD56+NKG2C+ clonotypes ranked among the top 10 CD8+ clonotypes.

Details on this clonotype: Its antigen remains unknown.

The J gene is TRBJ1-6, the V gene TRBV18. This TCR was recovered from a woman aged 18 to 69 in good health. The sample consisted of blood T cells: a sorted CD56 or NKG2C T cell subset, CD4+ or CD8+ T cells, or bulk PBMC T cells (not recorded which). CDR3 protein: CASSPQGEASPLHF.